These 21 T cell receptor beta chains originate from one sample sequenced in a study of blood T cell repertoires in COVID-19 (dated by TCRdb to the early 2020s). The library came from the immunoSEQ multiplex PCR assay. TCRdb limited this immuneACCESS table to in-frame rearrangements with V and J called. A share of clones is missing; checked studies link under half to unresolved V genes, and the rest is unexplained. The sample yields approximately 260,000 clones; around 80% were counted once. Clones ranked in the top ten supply under 4.5% of the sample. The specimen sequenced was PBMCs or T cells enriched from blood (not recorded which). Receptors originate from a young man with acute COVID-19.

This rearrangement joins TRBV11-1 to TRBJ2-3; 8 positions agree with TRBD2. V shed 2 bases, J shed 1 base, and the junction held 2 bases outside the gene matches. This CDR3 contains 15 residues. From germline, CDR1 is SGHAT and CDR2 FQDESV (reference sequence). The CDR3 is CASSLHSGGTDTQYF. CDR3 coding DNA: TGTGCCAGCAGCTTACATAGCGGGGGCACAGATACGCAGTATTTT.

This rearrangement joins TRBV30 to TRBJ2-1, with D tentatively TRBD2 (6 bases). Trimming left V 0 bases short and J 7 bases short, with 16 bases between. Germline lookup yields CDR1 GTSNPN and CDR2 SVGIG (reference sequence). The CDR3 consists of 15 residues. CDR3 sequence (DNA): TGTGCCTGGAGTGTCTCTCGGGAGAAGGGTAATGAGCAGTTCTTC. This codes for CAWSVSREKGNEQFF.

The J gene is TRBJ1-1, the V gene TRBV19; unclear D gene. CDR1 is LNHDA, CDR2 SQIVND, per germline (reference sequence). The V end was cut by 7 bases, the J end by 4 bases, with 10 bases between. The CDR3 is 12 amino acids. CDR3 region: CASNHGGTEAFF. The CDR3 coding sequence is TGTGCCAGTAATCACGGTGGCACTGAAGCTTTCTTT.

The J gene is TRBJ2-1, the V gene TRBV4-3; 13 bases align to TRBD2. V trimming: 3 bases; J trimming: 9 bases; junction bases outside the gene matches: 8. The CDR3 runs to 16 residues. The germline CDR1 and CDR2 sequences are LGHNA and YSLEER. CDR3: CASSHLRLAGGVEQFF. CDR3 in DNA: TGCGCCAGCAGCCACCTACGACTAGCGGGAGGCGTTGAGCAGTTCTTC.

This chain links TRBV28 with TRBJ1-5; no clear D gene. V lost 1 base to trimming and J lost 1 base, with 5 bases between them. Per germline, CDR1 MDHEN and CDR2 SYDVKM. This CDR3 has 14 residues. The chain's CDR3 is CASSLLGSNQPQHF. In nucleotides, the CDR3 is TGTGCCAGCAGTTTATTGGGCAGCAATCAGCCCCAGCATTTT.

This clone was observed once. One junction end disagrees with the germline gene, perhaps due to a read error. Other DNA sequences from this sample encode an identical CDR3 as well. This chain links TRBV5-1 with TRBJ2-5, with 9 nucleotides matching TRBD2. CDR1 and CDR2 (germline): SGHRS, YFSETQ. The CDR3 is 14 residues long. In nucleotides, the CDR3 is TGTGCCAGCAGCTTCCTAGCGGGACAAGAGACCCAGTACTTC. Its translation is CASSFLAGQETQYF.

This chain connects TRBV11-3 to TRBJ2-1; 7 positions match TRBD2. The CDR3 covers 12 residues. Looked up from germline, CDR1 is SGHNT and CDR2 is YENEEA. The ends lost 1 base at V and 9 bases at J; junction bases unmatched: 0. Here the CDR3 DNA reads TGTGCCAGCAGCTTAGGGGAGGGTGAGCAGTTCTTC. It encodes CASSLGEGEQFF.

This clone has a handful of counts. The chain recombines TRBV6-5 with TRBJ1-2, with TRBD1 as a possible D gene (6 bases). This CDR3 comprises 13 residues. V was shortened by 5 bases and J by 6 bases, with 13 bases between the two germline ends. Germline V gives CDR1 MNHEY, CDR2 SVGAGI. The CDR3 DNA follows: TGTGCCAGCAGTCTGACAGGTTTTAATGGCTACACCTTC. This sequence encodes CASSLTGFNGYTF.

The genes are TRBV5-1 and TRBJ1-2, with 9 bases matching TRBD1. The germline CDR1 and CDR2 sequences are SGHRS and YFSETQ. The CDR3 runs 15 residues. The trim removed 0 bases at V and 1 base at J, leaving 1 base unmatched. The CDR3 is CASSLGGQGNYGYTF. The CDR3 nucleotides are TGCGCCAGCAGCTTGGGGGGACAGGGTAACTATGGCTACACCTTC.

This clone was seen repeatedly, ten times or more. The V gene is TRBV7-9, the J gene TRBJ2-5; 10 bases align to TRBD1. V lost 5 bases and J lost 0; bases outside the gene matches: 3. CDR3 size: 15 residues. The germline V gene has CDR1 SEHNR and CDR2 FQNEAQ (reference sequence). Here the CDR3 DNA reads TGTGCCAGCAGCCGGGACAGGGGAAACCAAGAGACCCAGTACTTC. It specifies CASSRDRGNQETQYF.

The chain has TRBV4-2 and TRBJ2-1; TRBD1 is a possible D gene (6 bases). V lost 0 bases and J lost 0, with 12 bases in between. This CDR3 is 17 amino acids long. Germline assignment: CDR1 LGHNA and CDR2 YNFKEQ. Here the CDR3 DNA reads TGTGCCAGCAGCCAAGAGTCCCCAGGGGACTCCTACAATGAGCAGTTCTTC. Its translation is CASSQESPGDSYNEQFF.

The chain uses TRBV20-1 and TRBJ1-1; unclear D gene. Germline CDR1 reads DFQATT; CDR2 reads SNEGSKA (reference sequence). V was clipped by 3 bases and J by 6 bases, with 5 bases between them. This CDR3 comprises 10 residues. The CDR3 spells CSARRAEAFF. The CDR3 bases are TGCAGTGCTAGGAGGGCTGAAGCTTTCTTT.

The chain combines TRBV5-4 with TRBJ2-3, with no clear D. The CDR3 covers 15 residues. V was pared by 2 bases and J by 5 bases, with 15 bases between. Germline loops: CDR1 SGHNT, CDR2 YYREEE (reference sequence). The CDR3 bases are TGTGCCAGCAGCTTAGATCTAGTCGGCGGAGATACGCAGTATTTT. Translating gives CASSLDLVGGDTQYF.

On this clone itself: This sample includes further DNA sequences coding for the same CDR3. The V call is TRBV6-5, the J call TRBJ1-1; 8 nucleotides align to TRBD1. V was pared by 4 bases and J by 2 bases, with 3 bases of the junction left unmatched. The CDR3 totals 14 residues. Looked up from germline, CDR1 is MNHEY and CDR2 is SVGAGI. CDR3 coding DNA: TGTGCCAGCAGTTTGGACAGGGTAAACACTGAAGCTTTCTTT. Protein product: CASSLDRVNTEAFF.

As regards this clone: A read error may account for a junction end that differs from germline. The rearrangement links TRBV9 to TRBJ2-7, with TRBD2 as a possible D gene (6 bases). This CDR3 spans 12 amino acids. Germline V lookup: CDR1 SGDLS, CDR2 YYNGEE. Here the CDR3 reads CASSEDWRGLEF. The CDR3 DNA sequence: TGTGCCAGCAGCGAGGATTGGCGGGGCCTTGAATTC.

This clone appeared a single time. In DNA, the CDR3 is TGTGCCAGCAGCCCGGGACACATCTACGAGCAGTACGTC. This codes for CASSPGHIYEQYV. The rearrangement uses TRBV5-6 and TRBJ2-7, with D perhaps matching TRBD1 (6 bases). The CDR3 runs 13 residues. Per germline, CDR1 SGHDT and CDR2 YYEEEE. Deletions cut 4 bases from V and 3 bases from J, with 11 bases between.

The chain recombines TRBV19 with TRBJ2-3; the match to TRBD2 covers 12 bases. In germline, CDR1 is LNHDA, CDR2 SQIVND (reference sequence). The CDR3 is 14 amino acids. Trimming took 4 bases from V and 11 from J; bases not matched to a gene: 7. CDR3 nucleotide sequence: TGTGCCAGTAGTACCCGGACTAGCGGGACCCTGCAGTATTTT. Amino acids: CASSTRTSGTLQYF.

The sample holds a few counts of this clone. In the same sample, other DNA sequences code for this CDR3. The chain uses TRBV4-3 and TRBJ2-1; 10 nucleotides agree with TRBD2. CDR1 LGHNA and CDR2 YSLEER come from the germline V gene. CDR3 length: 16 amino acids. The trim removed 3 bases at V and 5 bases at J, leaving 7 bases unmatched. CDR3 bases: TGCGCCAGCAGCCAGGTAGCGGGAGGTCGAAACAATGAGCAGTTCTTC. It encodes CASSQVAGGRNNEQFF.

This clone was counted once. The chain couples TRBV5-1 to TRBJ2-7; no clear D gene. Germline V CDR1 and CDR2: SGHRS, YFSETQ. The CDR3 totals 13 residues. The CDR3 DNA sequence: TGTGCCAGCAGCCCGACTGGTAACTACGAGCAGTACGTC. Translation: CASSPTGNYEQYV.

Only one count was recorded for this clone. The chain recombines TRBV6-1 with TRBJ1-1, with D maybe TRBD1 (6 bases). This CDR3 is 13 amino acids long. The V gene lost 1 base and the J gene lost 13 bases, with 16 bases spanning the gap. Germline CDR1 MNHNS, CDR2 SASEGT. The CDR3 nucleotides read TGTGCCAGCAGTGAAGGACTCTGGCAGGGGCTTTTCTTT. Translating it yields CASSEGLWQGLFF.

This chain connects TRBV7-8 to TRBJ1-1; D is possibly TRBD1 (6 bases). CDR3 length: 18 residues. Trimming stripped 1 base from V and 1 base from J, with 19 bases between. The V gene's germline CDR1 is SGHVS and CDR2 FQNEAQ. The CDR3 nucleotides are TGTGCCAGCAGCTTAGGTTTCAGGGGTCCTAGCCCGAACACTGAAGCTTTCTTT. Encoded protein: CASSLGFRGPSPNTEAFF. Full variable domain (missing parts from reference TRBV7-8 and TRBJ1-1): GAGVSQSPRYKVAKRGQDVALRCDPISGHVSLFWYQQALGQGPEFLTYFQNEAQLDKSGLPSDRFFAERPEGSVSTLKIQRTQQEDSAVYLCASSLGFRGPSPNTEAFFGQGTRLTVV.